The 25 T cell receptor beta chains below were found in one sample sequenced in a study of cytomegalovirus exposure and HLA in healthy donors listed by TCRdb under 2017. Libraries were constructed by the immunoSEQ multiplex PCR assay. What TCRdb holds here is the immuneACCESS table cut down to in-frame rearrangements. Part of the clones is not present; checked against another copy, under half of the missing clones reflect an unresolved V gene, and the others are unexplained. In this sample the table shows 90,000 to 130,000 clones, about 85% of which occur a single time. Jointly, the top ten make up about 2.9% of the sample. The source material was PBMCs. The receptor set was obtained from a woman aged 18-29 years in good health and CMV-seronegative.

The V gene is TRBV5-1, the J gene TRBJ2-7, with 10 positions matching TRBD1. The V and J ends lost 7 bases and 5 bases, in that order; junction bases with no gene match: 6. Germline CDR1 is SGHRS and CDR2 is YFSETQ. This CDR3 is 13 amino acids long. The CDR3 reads CASSTTGGNEQYF. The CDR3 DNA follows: TGCGCCAGCTCGACGACAGGGGGCAACGAGCAGTACTTC.

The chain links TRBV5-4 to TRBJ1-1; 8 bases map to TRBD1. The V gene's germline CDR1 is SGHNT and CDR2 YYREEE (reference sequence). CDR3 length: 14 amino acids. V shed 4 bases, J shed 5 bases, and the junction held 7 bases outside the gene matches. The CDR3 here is CASSKDRADTEAFF. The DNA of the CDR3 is TGTGCCAGCAGCAAGGACAGGGCTGATACTGAAGCTTTCTTT.

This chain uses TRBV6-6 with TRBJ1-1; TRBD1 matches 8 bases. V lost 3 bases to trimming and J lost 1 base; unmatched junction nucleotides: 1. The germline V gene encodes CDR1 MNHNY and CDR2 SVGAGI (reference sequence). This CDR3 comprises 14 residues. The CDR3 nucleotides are TGTGCCAGCAGTTATGACAGGGGGAACACTGAAGCTTTCTTT. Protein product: CASSYDRGNTEAFF.

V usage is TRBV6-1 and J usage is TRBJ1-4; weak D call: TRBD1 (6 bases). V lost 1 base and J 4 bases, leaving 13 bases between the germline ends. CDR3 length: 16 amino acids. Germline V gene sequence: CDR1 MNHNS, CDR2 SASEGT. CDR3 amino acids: CASSEGSGRGNEKLFF. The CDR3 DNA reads TGTGCCAGCAGTGAAGGGTCGGGCAGGGGTAATGAAAAACTGTTTTTT.

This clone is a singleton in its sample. The CDR3 spells CSVLHPTQRNEQFF. Here the CDR3 DNA reads TGCAGCGTCTTACATCCTACTCAGCGGAATGAGCAGTTCTTC. The V and J genes are TRBV29-1 and TRBJ2-1; D is perhaps TRBD2 (5 bases). The length of the CDR3 is 14 residues. The germline V and J ends were trimmed by 6 bases and 7 bases, with 19 bases remaining between them. The germline V gene has CDR1 SQVTM and CDR2 ANQGSEA.

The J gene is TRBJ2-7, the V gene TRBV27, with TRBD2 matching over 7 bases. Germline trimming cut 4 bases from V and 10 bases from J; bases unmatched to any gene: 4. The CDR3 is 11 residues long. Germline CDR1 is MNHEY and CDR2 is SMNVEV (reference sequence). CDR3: CASSSGTIQYF. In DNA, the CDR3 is TGTGCCAGCAGTTCCGGGACTATCCAGTACTTC.

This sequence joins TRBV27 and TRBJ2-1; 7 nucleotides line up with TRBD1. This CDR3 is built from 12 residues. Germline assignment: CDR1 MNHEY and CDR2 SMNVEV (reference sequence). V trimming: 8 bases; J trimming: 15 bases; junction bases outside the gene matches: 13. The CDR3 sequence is CASEGSGGRGFF. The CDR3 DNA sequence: TGTGCCAGCGAAGGTTCAGGGGGAAGGGGGTTCTTC.

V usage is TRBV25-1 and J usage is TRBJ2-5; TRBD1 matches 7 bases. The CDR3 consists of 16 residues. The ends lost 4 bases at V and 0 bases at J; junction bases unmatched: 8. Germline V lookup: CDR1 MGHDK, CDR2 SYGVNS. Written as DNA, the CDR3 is TGTGCCAGCAGTGGGGGGACAGCACTGTACCAAGAGACCCAGTACTTC. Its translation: CASSGGTALYQETQYF.

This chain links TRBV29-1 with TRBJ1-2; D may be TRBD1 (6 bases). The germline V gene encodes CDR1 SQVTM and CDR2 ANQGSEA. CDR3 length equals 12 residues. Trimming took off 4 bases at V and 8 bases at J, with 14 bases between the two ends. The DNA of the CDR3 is TGCAGCGTTGTCGGCAGGGGTTTCGGCTACACCTTC. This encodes CSVVGRGFGYTF.

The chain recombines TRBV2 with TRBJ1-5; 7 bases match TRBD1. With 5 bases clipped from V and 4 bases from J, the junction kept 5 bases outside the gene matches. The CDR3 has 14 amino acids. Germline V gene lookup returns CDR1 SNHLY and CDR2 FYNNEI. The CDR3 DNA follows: TGTGCCAGCAGTTTTAACAGGGGAAATCAGCCCCAGCATTTT. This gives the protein CASSFNRGNQPQHF.

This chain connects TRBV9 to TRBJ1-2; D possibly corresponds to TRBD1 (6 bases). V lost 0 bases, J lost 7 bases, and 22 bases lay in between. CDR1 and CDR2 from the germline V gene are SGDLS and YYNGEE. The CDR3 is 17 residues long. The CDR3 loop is CASSVVVEPTGDAGYTF. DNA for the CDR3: TGTGCCAGCAGCGTAGTAGTAGAACCGACAGGTGACGCTGGCTACACCTTC.

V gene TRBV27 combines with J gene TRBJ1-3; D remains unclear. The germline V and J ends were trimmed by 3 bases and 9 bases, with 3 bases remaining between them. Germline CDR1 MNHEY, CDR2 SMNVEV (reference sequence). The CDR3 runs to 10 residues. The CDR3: CASSFSTIYF. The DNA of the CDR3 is TGTGCCAGCAGTTTCTCCACCATATATTTT.

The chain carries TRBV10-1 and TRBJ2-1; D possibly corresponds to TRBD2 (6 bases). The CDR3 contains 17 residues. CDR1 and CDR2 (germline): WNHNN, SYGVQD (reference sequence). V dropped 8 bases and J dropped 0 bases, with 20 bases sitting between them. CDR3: CASPGEGSQSSYNEQFF. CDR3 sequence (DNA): TGCGCCAGCCCGGGGGAAGGTAGCCAGAGCTCCTACAATGAGCAGTTCTTC.

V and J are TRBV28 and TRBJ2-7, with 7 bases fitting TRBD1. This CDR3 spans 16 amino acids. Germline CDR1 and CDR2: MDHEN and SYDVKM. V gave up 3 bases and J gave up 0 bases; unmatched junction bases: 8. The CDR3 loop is CASSFPAQGLSYEQYF. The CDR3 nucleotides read TGTGCCAGCAGTTTCCCGGCACAGGGGCTCTCCTACGAGCAGTACTTC.

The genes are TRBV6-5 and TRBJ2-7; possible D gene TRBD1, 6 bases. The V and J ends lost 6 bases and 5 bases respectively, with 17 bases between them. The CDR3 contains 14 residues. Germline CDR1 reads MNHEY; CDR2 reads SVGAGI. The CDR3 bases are TGTGCCAGCAGAAAGAACCGGGACACCAACGAGCAGTACTTC. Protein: CASRKNRDTNEQYF.

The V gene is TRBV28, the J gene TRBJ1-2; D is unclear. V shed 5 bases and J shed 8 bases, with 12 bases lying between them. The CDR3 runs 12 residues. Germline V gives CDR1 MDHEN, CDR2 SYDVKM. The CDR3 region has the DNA TGTGCCAGCAGTCCCCCAGGACTAGGCTACACCTTC. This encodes CASSPPGLGYTF.

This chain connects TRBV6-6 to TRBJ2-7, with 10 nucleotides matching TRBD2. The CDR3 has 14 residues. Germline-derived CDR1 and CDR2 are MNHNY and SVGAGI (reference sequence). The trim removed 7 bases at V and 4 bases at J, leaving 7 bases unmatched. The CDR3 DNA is TGTGCCAGCACTTTAGCGGGGGGATATTACGAGCAGTACTTC. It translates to CASTLAGGYYEQYF.

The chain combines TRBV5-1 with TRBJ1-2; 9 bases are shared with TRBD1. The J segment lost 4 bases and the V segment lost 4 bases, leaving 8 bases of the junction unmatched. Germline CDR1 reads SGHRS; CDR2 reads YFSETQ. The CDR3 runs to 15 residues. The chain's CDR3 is CASSHGTGIAYGYTF. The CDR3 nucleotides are TGCGCCAGCAGCCACGGGACAGGGATCGCCTATGGCTACACCTTC.

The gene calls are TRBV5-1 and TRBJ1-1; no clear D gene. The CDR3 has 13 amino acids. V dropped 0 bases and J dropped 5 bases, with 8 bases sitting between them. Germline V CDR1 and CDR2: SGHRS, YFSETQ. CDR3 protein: CASSLGTGTEAFF. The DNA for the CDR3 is TGCGCCAGCAGCTTGGGGACGGGGACTGAAGCTTTCTTT.

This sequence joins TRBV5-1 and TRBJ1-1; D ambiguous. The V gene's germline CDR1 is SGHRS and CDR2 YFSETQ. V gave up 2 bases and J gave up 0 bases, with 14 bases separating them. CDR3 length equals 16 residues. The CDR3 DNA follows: TGCGCCAGCAGCTTTGCGTCCGGCAGGATGAACACTGAAGCTTTCTTT. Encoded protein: CASSFASGRMNTEAFF.

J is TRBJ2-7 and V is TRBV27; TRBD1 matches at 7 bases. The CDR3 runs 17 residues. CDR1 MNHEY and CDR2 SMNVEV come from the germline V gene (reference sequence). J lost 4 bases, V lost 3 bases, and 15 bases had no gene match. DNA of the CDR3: TGTGCCAGCAGTTTTTCCAACAGGGGACCCGATAGGTACGAGCAGTACTTC. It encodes CASSFSNRGPDRYEQYF.

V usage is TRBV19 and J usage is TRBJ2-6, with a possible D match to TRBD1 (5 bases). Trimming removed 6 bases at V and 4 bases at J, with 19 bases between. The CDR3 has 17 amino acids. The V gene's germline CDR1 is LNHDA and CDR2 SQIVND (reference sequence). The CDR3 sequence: CASSPEVGAGGANVLTF. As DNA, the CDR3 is TGTGCCAGTAGCCCAGAGGTAGGGGCTGGAGGGGCCAACGTCCTGACTTTC. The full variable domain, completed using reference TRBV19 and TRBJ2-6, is DGGITQSPKYLFRKEGQNVTLSCEQNLNHDAMYWYRQDPGQGLRLIYYSQIVNDFQKGDIAEGYSVSREKKESFPLTVTSAQKNPTAFYLCASSPEVGAGGANVLTFGAGSRLTVL.

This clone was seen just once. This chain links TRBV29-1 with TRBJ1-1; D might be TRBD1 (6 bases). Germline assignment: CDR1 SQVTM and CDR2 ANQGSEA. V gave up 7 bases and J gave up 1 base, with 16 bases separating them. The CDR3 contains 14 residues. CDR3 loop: CSAIRTVSNTEAFF. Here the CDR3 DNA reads TGCAGCGCAATCCGGACAGTTTCGAACACTGAAGCTTTCTTT.

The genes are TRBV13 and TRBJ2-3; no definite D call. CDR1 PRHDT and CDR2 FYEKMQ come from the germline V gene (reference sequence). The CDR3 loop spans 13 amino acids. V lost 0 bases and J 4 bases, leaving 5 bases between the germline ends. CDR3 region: CASSLGTPDTQYF. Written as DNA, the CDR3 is TGTGCCAGCAGCTTAGGGACTCCAGATACGCAGTATTTT.

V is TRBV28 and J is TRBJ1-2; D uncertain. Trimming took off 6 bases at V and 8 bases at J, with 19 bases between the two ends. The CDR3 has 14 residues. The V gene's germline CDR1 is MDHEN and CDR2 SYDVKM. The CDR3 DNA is TGTGCCAGCAGCCCCCCGGGTCCGCCTCTCGGCTACACCTTC. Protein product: CASSPPGPPLGYTF.